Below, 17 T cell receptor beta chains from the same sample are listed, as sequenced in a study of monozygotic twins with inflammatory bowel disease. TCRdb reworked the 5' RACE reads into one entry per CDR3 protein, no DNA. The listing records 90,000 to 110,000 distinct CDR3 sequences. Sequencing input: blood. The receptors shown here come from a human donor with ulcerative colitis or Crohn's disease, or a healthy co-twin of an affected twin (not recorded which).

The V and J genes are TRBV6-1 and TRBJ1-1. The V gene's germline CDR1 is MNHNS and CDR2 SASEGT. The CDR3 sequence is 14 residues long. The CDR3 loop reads CASSKGRANTEAFF.

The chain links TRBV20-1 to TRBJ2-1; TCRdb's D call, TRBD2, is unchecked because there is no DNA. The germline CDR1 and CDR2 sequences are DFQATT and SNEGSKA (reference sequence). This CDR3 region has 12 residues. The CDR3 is CSAGRGGAKQFF.

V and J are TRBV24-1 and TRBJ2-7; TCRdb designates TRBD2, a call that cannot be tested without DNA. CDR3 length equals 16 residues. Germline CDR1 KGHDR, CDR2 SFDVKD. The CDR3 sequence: CATSAAAGAYSYEQYF.

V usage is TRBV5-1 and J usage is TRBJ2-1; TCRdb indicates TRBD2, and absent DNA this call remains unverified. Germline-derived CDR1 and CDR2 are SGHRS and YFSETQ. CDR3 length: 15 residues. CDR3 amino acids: CASSLRGGLYNEQFF.

CDR3 sequence: CASSLVLELDTIYNEQFF. This chain connects TRBV7-2 to TRBJ2-1; TCRdb proposes TRBD2, but this gene call is untestable without DNA. Germline V gene data show CDR1 as SGHTA and CDR2 as FQGNSA. This CDR3 has 18 amino acids.

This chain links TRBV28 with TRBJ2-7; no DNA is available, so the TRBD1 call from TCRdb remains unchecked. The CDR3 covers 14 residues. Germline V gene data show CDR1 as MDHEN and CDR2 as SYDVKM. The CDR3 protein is CAVFPGQLSYEQYF.

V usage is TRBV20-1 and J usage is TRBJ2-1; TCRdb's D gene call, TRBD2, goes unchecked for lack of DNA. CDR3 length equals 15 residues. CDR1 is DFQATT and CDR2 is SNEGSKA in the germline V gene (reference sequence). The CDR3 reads CSTKPGLAANNEQFF.

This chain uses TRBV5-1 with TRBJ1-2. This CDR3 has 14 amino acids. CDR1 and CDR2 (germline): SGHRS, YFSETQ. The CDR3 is CASSPSVWADGYTF.

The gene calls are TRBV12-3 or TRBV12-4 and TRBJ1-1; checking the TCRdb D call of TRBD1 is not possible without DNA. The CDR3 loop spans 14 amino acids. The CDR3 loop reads CASTPTGLNTEAFF.

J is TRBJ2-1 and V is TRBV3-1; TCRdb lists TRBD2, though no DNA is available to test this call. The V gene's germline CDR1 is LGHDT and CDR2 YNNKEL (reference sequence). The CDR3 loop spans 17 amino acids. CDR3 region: CASSQDYGLAGEGEQFF.

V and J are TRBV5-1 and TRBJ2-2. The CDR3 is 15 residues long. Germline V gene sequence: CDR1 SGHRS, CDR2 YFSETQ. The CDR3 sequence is CASSPGGSDTGELFF.

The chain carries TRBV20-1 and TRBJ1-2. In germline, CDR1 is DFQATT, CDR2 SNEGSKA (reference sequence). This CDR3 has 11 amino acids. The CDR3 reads CSAPGSHGYTF.

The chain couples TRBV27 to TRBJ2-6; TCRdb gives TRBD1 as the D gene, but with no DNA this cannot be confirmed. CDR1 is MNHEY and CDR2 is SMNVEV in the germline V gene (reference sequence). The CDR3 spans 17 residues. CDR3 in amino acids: CASSSTGLWGGANVLTF.

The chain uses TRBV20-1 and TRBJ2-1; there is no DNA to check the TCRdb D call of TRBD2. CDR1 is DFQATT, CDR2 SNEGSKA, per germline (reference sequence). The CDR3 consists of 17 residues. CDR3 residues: CSARAVAGGAIYNEQFF.

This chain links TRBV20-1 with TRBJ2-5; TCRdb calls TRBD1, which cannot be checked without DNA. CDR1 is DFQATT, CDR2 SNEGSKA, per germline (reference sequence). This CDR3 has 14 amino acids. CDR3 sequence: CSARPGTAQETQYF.

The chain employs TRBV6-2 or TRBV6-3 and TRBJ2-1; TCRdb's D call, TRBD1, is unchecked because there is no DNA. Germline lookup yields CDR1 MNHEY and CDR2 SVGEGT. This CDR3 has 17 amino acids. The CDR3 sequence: CASSYAHPRGRGNEQFF.

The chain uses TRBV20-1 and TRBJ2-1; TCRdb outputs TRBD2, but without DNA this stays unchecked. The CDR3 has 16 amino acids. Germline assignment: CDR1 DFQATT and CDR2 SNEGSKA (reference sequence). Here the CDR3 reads CSARDAASGGNNEQFF.